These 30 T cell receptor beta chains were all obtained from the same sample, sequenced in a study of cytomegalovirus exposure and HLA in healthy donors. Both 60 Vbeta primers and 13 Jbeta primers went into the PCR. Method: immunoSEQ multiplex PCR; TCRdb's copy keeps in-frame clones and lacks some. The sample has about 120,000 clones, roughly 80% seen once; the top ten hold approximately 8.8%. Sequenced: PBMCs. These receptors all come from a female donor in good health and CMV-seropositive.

The CDR3 nucleotides are TGTGCCAGCTCACCGACAGGTTCCGGGGAGCTGTTTTTT. This translates into CASSPTGSGELFF. The gene calls are TRBV18 and TRBJ2-2; TRBD1 is a possible D gene (6 bases). Germline lookup yields CDR1 KGHSH and CDR2 LQKENI. V gave up 3 bases and J gave up 6 bases, with 8 bases separating them. This CDR3 comprises 13 residues.

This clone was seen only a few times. The DNA for the CDR3 is TGTGCCAGCAGCGATTCCCTGGACAGGGCCTACGAGCAGTACTTC. Its protein product is CASSDSLDRAYEQYF. The J gene is TRBJ2-7, the V gene TRBV11-2; 8 bases align to TRBD1. Germline lookup yields CDR1 SGHAT and CDR2 FQNNGV. With V trimmed by 5 bases and J by 2 bases, 8 bases remained unmatched. This CDR3 is built from 15 residues.

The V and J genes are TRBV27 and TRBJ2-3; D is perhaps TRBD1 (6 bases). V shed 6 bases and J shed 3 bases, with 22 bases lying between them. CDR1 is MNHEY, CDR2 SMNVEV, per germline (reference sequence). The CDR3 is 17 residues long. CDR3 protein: CASRRLGIKQGTDTQYF. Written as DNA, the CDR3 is TGTGCCAGCAGACGCCTCGGAATAAAACAGGGAACAGATACGCAGTATTTT.

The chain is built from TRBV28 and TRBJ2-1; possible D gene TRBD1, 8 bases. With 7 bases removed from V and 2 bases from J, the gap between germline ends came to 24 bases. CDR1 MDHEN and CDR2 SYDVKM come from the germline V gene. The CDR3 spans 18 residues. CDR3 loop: CASTDGINRGGPYNEQFF. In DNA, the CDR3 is TGTGCCAGCACCGACGGAATAAACAGGGGGGGACCCTACAATGAGCAGTTCTTC.

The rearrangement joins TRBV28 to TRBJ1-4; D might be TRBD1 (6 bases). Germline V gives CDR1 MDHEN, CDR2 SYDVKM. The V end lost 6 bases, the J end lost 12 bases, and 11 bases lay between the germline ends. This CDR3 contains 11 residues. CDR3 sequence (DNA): TGTGCCAGCAGGAGGGCAGGGGAACTGTTTTTT. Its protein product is CASRRAGELFF.

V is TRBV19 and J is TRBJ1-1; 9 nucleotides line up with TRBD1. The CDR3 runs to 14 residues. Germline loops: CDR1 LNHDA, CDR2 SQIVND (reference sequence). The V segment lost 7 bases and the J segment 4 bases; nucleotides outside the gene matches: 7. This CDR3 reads CASTLGQGGTEAFF. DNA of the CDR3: TGTGCCAGTACCCTGGGACAGGGAGGCACTGAAGCTTTCTTT.

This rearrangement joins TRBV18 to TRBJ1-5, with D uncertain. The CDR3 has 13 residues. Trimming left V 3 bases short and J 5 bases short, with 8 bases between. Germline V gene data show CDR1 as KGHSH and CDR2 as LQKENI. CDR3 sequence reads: CASSPALDQPQHF. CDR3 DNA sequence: TGTGCCAGCTCACCGGCACTAGATCAGCCCCAGCATTTT.

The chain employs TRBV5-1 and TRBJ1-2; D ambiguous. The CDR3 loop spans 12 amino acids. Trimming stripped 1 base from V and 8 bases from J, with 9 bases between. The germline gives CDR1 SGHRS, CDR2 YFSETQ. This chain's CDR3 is CASSLRGSGYTF. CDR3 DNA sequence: TGCGCCAGCAGCTTGAGAGGCAGCGGCTACACCTTC.

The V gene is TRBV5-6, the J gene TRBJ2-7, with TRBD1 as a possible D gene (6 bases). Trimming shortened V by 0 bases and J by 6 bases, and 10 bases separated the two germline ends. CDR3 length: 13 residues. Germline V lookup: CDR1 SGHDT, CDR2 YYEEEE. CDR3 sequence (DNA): TGTGCCAGCAGCTTGGCCTCGGACAGCGAGCAGTACTTC. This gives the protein CASSLASDSEQYF.

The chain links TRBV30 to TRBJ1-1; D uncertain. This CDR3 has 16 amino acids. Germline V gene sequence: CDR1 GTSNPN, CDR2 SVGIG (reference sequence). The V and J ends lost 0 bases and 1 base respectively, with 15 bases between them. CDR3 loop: CAWSVLFWASNTEAFF. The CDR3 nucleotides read TGTGCCTGGAGTGTACTGTTTTGGGCCTCGAACACTGAAGCTTTCTTT.

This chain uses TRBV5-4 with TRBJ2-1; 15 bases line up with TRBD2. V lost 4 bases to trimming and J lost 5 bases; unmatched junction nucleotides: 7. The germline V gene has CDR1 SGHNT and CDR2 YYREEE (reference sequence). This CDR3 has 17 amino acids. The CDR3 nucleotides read TGTGCCAGCAGCAAAGGACTAGCGGGGGGGCCCCACAATGAGCAGTTCTTC. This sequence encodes CASSKGLAGGPHNEQFF. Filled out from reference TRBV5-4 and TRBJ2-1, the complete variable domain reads ETGVTQSPTHLIKTRGQQVTLRCSSQSGHNTVSWYQQALGQGPQFIFQYYREEENGRGNFPPRFSGLQFPNYSSELNVNALELDDSALYLCASSKGLAGGPHNEQFFGPGTRLTVL.

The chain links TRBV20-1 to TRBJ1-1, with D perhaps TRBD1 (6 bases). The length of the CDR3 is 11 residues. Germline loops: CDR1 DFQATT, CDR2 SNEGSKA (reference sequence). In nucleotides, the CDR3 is TGCAGAGCTGCAGGGGACACTGAAGCTTTCTTT. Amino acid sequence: CRAAGDTEAFF.

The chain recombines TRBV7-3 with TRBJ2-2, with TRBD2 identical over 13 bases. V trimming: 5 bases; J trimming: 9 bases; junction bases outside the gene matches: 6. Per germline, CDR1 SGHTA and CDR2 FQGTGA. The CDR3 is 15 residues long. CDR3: CASSTSGGAFRELFF. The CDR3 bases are TGTGCCAGCAGCACTAGCGGGGGGGCCTTCAGGGAGCTGTTTTTT. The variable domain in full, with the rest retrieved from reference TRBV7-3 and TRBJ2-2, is GAGVSQTPSNKVTEKGKYVELRCDPISGHTALYWYRQSLGQGPEFLIYFQGTGAADDSGLPNDRFFAVRPEGSVSTLKIQRTERGDSAVYLCASSTSGGAFRELFFGEGSRLTVL.

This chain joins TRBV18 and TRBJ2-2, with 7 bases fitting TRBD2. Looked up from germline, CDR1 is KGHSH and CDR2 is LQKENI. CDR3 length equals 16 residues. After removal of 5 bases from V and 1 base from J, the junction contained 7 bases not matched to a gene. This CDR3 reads CASSWDYSMNTGELFF. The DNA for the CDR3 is TGTGCCAGCTCATGGGACTACTCGATGAACACCGGGGAGCTGTTTTTT.

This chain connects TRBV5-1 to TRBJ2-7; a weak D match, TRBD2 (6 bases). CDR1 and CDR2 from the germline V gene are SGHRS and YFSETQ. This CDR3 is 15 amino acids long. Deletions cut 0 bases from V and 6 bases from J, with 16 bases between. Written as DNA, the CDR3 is TGCGCCAGCAGCTTGGGCGGGACCCGGGGTGGCGAGCAGTACTTC. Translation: CASSLGGTRGGEQYF.

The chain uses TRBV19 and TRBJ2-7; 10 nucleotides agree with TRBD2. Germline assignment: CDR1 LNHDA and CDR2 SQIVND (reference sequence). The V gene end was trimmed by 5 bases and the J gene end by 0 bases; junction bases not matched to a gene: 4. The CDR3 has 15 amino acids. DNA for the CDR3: TGTGCCAGTAGTCCCCGACTAGCGGGCTCCTACGAGCAGTACTTC. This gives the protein CASSPRLAGSYEQYF.

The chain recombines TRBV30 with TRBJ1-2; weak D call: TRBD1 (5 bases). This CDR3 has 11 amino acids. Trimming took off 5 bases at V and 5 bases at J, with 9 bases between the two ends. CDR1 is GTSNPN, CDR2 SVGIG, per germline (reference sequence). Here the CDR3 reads CAWGAVYGYTF. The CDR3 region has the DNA TGTGCCTGGGGGGCGGTTTATGGCTACACCTTC.

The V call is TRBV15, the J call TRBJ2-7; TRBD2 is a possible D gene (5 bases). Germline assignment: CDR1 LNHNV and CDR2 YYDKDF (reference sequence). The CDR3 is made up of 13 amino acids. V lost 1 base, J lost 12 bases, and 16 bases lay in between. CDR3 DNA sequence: TGTGCCACCAGCAGAGGCTCCGGGGAGTATCGGTACTTC. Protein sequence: CATSRGSGEYRYF. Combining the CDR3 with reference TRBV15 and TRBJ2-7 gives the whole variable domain DAMVIQNPRYQVTQFGKPVTLSCSQTLNHNVMYWYQQKSSQAPKLLFHYYDKDFNNEADTPDNFQSRRPNTSFCFLDIRSPGLGDTAMYLCATSRGSGEYRYFGPGTRLTVT.

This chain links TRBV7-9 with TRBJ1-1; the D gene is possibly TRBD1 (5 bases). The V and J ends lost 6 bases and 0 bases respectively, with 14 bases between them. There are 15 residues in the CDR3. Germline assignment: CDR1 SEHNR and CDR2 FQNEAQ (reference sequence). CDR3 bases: TGTGCCAGCAGGGGGCTTGGAGGGATGAACACTGAAGCTTTCTTT. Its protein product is CASRGLGGMNTEAFF.

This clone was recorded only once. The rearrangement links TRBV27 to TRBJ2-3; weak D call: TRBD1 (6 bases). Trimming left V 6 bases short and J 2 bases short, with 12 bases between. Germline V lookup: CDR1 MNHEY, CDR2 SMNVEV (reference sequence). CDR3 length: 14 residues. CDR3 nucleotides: TGTGCCAGCAGACCCTTGGGGGCCACAGATACGCAGTATTTT. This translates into CASRPLGATDTQYF.

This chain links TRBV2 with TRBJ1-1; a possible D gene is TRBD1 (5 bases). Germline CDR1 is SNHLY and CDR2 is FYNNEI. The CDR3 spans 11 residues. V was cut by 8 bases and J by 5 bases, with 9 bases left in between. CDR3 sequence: CASQGGTEAFF. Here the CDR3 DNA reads TGTGCCAGCCAGGGAGGAACTGAAGCTTTCTTT.

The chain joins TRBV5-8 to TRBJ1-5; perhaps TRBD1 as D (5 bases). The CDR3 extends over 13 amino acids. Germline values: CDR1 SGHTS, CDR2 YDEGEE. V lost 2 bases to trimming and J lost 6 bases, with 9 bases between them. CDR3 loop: CASSLQVLQPQHF. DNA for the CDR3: TGTGCCAGCAGCTTACAGGTGCTTCAGCCCCAGCATTTT.

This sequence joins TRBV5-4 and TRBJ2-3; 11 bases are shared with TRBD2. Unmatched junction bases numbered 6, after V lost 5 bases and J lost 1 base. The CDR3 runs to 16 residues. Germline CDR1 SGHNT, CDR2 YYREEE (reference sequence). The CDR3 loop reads CASSSGTSGGTDTQYF. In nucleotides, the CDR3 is TGTGCCAGCAGTTCTGGGACTAGCGGCGGCACAGATACGCAGTATTTT.

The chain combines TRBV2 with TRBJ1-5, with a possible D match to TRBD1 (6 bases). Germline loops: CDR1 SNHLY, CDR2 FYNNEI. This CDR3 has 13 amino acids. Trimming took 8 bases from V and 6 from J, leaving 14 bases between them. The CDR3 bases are TGTGCCAGCCATCTACAGGGCTTTCAGCCCCAGCATTTT. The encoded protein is CASHLQGFQPQHF.

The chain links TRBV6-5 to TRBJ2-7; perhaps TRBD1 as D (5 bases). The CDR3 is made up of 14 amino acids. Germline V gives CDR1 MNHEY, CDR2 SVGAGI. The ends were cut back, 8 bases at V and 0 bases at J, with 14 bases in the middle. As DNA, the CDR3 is TGTGCCAGCCGAGGACACTTGAGCTCCTACGAGCAGTACTTC. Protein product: CASRGHLSSYEQYF.

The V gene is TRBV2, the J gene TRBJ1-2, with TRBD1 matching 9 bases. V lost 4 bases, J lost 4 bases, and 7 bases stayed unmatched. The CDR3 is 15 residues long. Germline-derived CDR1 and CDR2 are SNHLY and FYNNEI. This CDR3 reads CASSVGQGQGYGYTF. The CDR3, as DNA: TGTGCCAGCAGTGTGGGACAGGGACAGGGCTATGGCTACACCTTC.

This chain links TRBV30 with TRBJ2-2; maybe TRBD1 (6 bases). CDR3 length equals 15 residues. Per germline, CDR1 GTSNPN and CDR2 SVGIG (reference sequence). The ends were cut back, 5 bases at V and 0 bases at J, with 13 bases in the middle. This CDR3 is CAWGTRGSNTGELFF. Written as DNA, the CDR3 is TGTGCCTGGGGGACAAGGGGCTCGAACACCGGGGAGCTGTTTTTT.

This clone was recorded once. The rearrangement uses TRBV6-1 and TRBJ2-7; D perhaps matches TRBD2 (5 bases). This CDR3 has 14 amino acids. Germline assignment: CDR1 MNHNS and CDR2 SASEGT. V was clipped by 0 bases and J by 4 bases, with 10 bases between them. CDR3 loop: CASSEALEGYEQYF. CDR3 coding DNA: TGTGCCAGCAGTGAAGCACTAGAAGGATACGAGCAGTACTTC.

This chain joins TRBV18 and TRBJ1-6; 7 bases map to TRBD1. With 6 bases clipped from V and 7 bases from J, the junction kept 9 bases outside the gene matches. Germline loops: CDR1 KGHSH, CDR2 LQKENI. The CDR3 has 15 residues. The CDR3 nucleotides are TGTGCCAGCTCGCCTGGGACAGCCACAAATTCACCCCTCCACTTT. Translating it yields CASSPGTATNSPLHF.

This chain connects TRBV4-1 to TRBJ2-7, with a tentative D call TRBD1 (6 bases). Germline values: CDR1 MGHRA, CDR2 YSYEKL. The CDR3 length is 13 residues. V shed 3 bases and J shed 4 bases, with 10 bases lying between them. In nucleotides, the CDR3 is TGCGCCAGCAGCCATCTACAGGGATACGAGCAGTACTTC. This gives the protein CASSHLQGYEQYF.